Below, one T cell receptor (beta chain) is given with its context. Relative to the germline gene, one junction end is altered; a read error may explain this. CDR1 is MGHRA and CDR2 is YSYEKL in the germline V gene. The CDR3 spans 14 residues. The data belong to a study of tumor-infiltrating lymphocytes in primary liver carcinoma. Blood RNA came from unsorted whole blood; germline DNA was also extracted. Among the patients, all had chronic HBV infection and none had been treated. cDNA specific to TCR beta was made from 500 ng of total RNA, with a constant-region primer employed for priming. Three nested multiplex PCR rounds of slightly modified ARM-PCR generated TCR beta libraries. Running roughly 10 cycles apiece, the first two PCR rounds relied on TRBV1-TRBV30 forward primers together with a C-beta reverse primer. TCRdb recomputed calls from the multiplex PCR reads with MiXCR, one row per CDR3 protein. The data show hundreds of thousands of distinct CDR3 sequences, 60% to 80% seen once.

Source material: peripheral blood. This clonotype originated in a man aged 40-50 years with primary liver carcinoma and hepatitis B virus infection. The J gene is TRBJ2-6, the V gene TRBV4-1; TRBD1 matches 7 bases. CDR3 nucleotides: TGCGCCAGCAGCGACAGGGTTGGGACCAACGTCCTGACTTTC. It yields the protein CASSDRVGTNVLTF.